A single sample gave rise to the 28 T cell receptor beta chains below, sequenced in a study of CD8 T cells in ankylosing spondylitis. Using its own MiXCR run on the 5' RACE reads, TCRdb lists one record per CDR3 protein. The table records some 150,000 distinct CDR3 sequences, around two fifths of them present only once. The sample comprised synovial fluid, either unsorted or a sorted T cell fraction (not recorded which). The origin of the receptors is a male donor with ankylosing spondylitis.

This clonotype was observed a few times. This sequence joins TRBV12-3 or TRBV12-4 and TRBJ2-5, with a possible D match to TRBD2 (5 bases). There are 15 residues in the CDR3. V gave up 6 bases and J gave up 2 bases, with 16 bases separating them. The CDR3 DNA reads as TGTGCCAGCAGATCTCTCGAGACGGGGCAAGAGACCCAGTACTTC. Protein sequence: CASRSLETGQETQYF.

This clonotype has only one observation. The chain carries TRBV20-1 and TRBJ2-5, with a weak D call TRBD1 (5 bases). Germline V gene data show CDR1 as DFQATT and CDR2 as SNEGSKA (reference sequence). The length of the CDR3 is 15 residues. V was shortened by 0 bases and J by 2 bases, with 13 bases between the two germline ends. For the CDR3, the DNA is TGCAGTGCTAGAGATATTAGACAGTTGCAAGAGACCCAGTACTTC. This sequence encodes CSARDIRQLQETQYF.

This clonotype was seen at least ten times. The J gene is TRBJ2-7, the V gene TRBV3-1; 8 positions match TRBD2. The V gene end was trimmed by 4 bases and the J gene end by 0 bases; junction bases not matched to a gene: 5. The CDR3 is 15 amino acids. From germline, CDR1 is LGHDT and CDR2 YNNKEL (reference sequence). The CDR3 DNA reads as TGTGCCAGCAGCCTAATAGCGGGGCCCTCCTACGAGCAGTACTTC. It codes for CASSLIAGPSYEQYF.

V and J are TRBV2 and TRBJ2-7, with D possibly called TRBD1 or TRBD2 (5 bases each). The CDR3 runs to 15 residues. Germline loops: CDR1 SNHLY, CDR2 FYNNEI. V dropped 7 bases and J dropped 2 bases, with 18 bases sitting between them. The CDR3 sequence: CASTGEQVEPYEQYF. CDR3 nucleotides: TGTGCCAGCACCGGGGAACAGGTGGAGCCCTACGAGCAGTACTTC.

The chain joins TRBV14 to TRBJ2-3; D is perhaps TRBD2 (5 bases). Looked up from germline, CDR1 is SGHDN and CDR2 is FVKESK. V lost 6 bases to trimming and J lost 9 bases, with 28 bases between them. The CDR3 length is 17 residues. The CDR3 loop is CASSLLRLPRSTRTQYF. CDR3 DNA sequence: TGTGCCAGCAGTCTCCTTCGACTACCCCGGTCCACACGCACGCAGTATTTT.

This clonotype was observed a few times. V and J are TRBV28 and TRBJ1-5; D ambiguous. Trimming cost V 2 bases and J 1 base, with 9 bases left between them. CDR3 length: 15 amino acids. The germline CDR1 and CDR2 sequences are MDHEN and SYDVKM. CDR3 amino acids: CASSLPPRSNQPQHF. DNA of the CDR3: TGTGCCAGCAGTTTACCGCCCAGGAGCAATCAGCCCCAGCATTTT.

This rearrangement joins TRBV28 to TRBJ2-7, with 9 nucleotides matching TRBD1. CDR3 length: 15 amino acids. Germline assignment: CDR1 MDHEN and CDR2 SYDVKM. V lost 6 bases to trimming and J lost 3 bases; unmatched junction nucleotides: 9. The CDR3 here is CASSRTGTGYYEQYF. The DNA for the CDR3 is TGTGCCAGCAGCCGGACCGGGACAGGGTACTACGAGCAGTACTTC.

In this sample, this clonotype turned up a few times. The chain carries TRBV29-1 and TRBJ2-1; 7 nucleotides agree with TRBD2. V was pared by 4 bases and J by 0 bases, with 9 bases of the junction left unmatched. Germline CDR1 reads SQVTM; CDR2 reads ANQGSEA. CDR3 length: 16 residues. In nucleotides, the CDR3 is TGCAGCGTTGCCCTAGCGGCCCTACACTCCTACAATGAGCAGTTCTTC. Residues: CSVALAALHSYNEQFF.

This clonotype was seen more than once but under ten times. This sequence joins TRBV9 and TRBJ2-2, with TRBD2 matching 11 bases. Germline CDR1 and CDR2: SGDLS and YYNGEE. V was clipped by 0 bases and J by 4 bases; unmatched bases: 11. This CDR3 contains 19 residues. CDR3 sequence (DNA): TGTGCCAGCAGCGTAGTGGAGCTAGCGGGAGGCGGGGTCACCGGGGAGCTGTTTTTT. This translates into CASSVVELAGGGVTGELFF.

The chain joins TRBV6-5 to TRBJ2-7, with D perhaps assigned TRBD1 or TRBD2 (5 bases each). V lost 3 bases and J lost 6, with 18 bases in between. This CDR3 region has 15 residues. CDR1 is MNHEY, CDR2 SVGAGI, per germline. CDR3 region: CASSYCRDPRCEQYF. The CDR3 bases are TGTGCCAGCAGTTATTGCCGGGACCCAAGGTGCGAGCAGTACTTC.

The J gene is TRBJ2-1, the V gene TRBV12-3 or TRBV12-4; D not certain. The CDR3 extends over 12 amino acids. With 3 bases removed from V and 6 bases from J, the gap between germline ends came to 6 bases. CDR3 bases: TGTGCCAGCAGTTTTTTTGGCAATGAGCAGTTCTTC. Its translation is CASSFFGNEQFF.

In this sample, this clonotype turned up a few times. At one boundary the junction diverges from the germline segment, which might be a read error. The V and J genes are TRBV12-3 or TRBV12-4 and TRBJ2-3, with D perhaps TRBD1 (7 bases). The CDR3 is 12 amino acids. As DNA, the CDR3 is TGTGCCAGCAGCTTAGGGGGGACAGCGCAGTATTTT. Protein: CASSLGGTAQYF.

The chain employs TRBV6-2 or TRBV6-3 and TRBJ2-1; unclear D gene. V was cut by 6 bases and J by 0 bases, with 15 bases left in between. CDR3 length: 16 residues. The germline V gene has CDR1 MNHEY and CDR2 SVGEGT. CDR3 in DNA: TGTGCCAGCAGGAGTCTCCTTGCGACCTCCTACAATGAGCAGTTCTTC. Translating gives CASRSLLATSYNEQFF.

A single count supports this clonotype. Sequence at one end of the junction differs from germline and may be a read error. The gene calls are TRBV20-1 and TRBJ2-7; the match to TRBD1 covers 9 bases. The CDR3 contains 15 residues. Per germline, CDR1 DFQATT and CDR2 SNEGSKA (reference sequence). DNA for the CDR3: TGCAGTGCCAGAGACGGACAGGGGCCGTCCTACGAGCAGTACTTC. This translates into CSARDGQGPSYEQYF.

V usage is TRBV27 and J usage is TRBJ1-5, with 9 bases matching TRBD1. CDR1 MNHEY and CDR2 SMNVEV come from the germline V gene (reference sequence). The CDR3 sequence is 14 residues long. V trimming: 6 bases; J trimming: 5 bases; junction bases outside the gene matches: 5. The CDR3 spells CASSRQGGDQPQHF. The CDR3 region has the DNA TGTGCCAGCAGCCGACAGGGGGGCGATCAGCCCCAGCATTTT.

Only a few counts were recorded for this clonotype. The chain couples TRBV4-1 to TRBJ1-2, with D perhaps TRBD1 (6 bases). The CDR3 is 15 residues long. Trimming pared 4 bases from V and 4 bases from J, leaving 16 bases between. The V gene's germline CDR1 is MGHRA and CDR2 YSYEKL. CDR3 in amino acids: CASSPQAGATYGYTF. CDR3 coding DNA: TGCGCCAGCAGCCCCCAGGCAGGGGCTACCTATGGCTACACCTTC.

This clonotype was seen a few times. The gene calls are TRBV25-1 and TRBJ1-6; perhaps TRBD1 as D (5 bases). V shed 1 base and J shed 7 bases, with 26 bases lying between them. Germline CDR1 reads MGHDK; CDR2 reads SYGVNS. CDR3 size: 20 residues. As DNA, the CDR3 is TGTGCCAGCAGTGAATCCGGTGACGGATTTGGGGGTATAAGAAATTCACCCCTCCACTTT. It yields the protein CASSESGDGFGGIRNSPLHF.

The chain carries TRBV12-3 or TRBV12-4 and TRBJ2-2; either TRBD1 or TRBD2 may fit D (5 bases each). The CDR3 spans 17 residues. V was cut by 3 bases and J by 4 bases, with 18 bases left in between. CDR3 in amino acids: CASSFWDHPGGTGELFF. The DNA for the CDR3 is TGTGCCAGCAGTTTCTGGGACCACCCGGGTGGCACCGGGGAGCTGTTTTTT.

CDR3 nucleotide sequence: TGTGCCAGCAGCCAGGGGTCCTCGTACGGGGAGCTGTTTTTT. This translates into CASSQGSSYGELFF. This sequence joins TRBV6-1 and TRBJ2-2; tentatively, D is TRBD1 (6 bases). The CDR3 contains 14 residues. Germline CDR1 MNHNS, CDR2 SASEGT. V lost 6 bases, J lost 7 bases, and 15 bases lay in between.

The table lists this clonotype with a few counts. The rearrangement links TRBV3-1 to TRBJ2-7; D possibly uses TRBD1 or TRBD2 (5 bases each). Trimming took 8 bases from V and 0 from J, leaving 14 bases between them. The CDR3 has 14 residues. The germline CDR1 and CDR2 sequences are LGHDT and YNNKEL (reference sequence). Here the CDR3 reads CASAPEGCSYEQYF. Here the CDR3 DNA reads TGTGCCAGCGCCCCCGAGGGGTGCTCCTACGAGCAGTACTTC.

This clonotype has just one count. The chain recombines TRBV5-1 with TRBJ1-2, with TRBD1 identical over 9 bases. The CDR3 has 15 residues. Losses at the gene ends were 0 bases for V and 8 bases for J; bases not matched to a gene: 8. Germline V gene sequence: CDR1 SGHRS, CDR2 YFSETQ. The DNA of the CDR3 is TGCGCCAGCAGCTTGGGGCCGGGACAGGGTTCCGGCTACACCTTC. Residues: CASSLGPGQGSGYTF.

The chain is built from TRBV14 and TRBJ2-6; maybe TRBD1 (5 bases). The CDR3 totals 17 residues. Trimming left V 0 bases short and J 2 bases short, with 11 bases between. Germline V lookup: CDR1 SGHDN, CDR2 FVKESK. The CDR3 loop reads CASSQELQVAGANVLTF. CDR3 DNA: TGTGCCAGCAGCCAAGAGTTACAGGTTGCTGGGGCCAACGTCCTGACTTTC.

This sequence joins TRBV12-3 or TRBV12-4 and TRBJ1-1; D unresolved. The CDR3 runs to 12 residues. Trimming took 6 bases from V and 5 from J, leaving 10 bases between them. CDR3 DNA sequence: TGTGCCAGCAGCCTCACACGGACTGAAGCTTTCTTT. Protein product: CASSLTRTEAFF.

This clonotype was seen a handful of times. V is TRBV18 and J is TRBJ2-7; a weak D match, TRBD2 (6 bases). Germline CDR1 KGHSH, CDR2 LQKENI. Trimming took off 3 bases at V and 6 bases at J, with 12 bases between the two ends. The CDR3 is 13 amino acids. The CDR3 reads CASSPAGFGEQYF. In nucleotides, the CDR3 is TGTGCCAGCTCACCGGCGGGGTTCGGCGAGCAGTACTTC.

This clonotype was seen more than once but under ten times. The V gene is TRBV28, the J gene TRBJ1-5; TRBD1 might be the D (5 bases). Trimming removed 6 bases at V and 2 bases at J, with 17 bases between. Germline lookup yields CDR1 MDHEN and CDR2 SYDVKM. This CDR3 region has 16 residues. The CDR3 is CASRATGALGNQPQHF. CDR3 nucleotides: TGTGCCAGCAGGGCGACTGGGGCCCTCGGCAATCAGCCCCAGCATTTT.

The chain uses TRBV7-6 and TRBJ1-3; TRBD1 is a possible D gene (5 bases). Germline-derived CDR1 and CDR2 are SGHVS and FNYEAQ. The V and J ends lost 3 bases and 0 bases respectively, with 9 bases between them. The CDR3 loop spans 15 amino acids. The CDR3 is CASSFGGLSGNTIYF. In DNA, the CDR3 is TGTGCCAGCAGCTTTGGGGGACTCTCTGGAAACACCATATATTTT. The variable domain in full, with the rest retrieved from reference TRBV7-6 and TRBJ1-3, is GAGVSQSPRYKVTKRGQDVALRCDPISGHVSLYWYRQALGQGPEFLTYFNYEAQQDKSGLPNDRFSAERPEGSISTLTIQRTEQRDSAMYRCASSFGGLSGNTIYFGEGSWLTVV.

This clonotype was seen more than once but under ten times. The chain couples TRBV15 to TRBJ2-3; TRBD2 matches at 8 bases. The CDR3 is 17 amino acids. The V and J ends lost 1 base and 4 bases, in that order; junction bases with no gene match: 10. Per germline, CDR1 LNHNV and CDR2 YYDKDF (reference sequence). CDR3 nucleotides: TGTGCCACCAGCAGAGTAATTTCCGGGAGGGCTGCAGATACGCAGTATTTT. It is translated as CATSRVISGRAADTQYF.

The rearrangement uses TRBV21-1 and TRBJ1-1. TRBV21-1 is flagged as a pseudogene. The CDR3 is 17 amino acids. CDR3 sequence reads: CASSKGAVETPNTEAFF. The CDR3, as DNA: TGTGCCAGCAGCAAAGGCGCGGTGGAGACCCCGAACACTGAAGCTTTCTTT.